This T cell receptor beta chain originates from a study of cytomegalovirus exposure and HLA in healthy donors. Study outcomes and limitations: The authors confirmed in vitro that three CMV-associated chains were specific for CMV antigens. TCR beta chain V- and J-gene trimming was linked, in a later analysis, to a missense variant in DCLRE1C. For most TCR beta V segments, an earlier analysis put the productive rate at about 87% or about 30% of the time.

It was with 60 Vbeta and 13 Jbeta primers that the PCR ran. Some clones are missing from TCRdb's copy, which holds only in-frame ones; the method was immunoSEQ multiplex PCR. This table holds around 150,000 clones, over 70% found once. On this clone itself: The target antigen is unknown.

The clonotype comes from a male donor in good health and CMV-seropositive. Sequencing input: PBMCs.

The CDR3 loop is CASSTPDRLGEQYF. The CDR3 region has the DNA TGTGCCAGTAGTACCCCTGACAGGTTGGGCGAGCAGTACTTC. The V and J genes are TRBV19 and TRBJ2-7; a possible D gene is TRBD1 (6 bases). The CDR3 covers 14 residues. Trimming took 4 bases from V and 6 from J, leaving 16 bases between them. Germline V gene data show CDR1 as LNHDA and CDR2 as SQIVND (reference sequence).